One and the same sample provided the 21 T cell receptor beta chains below, sequenced in a study of T cell repertoires and Cas9 in healthy adults. The method was immunoSEQ multiplex PCR; TCRdb's version includes in-frame clones alone and lacks a portion of them. The sample yields 22,000 or so clones, about 90% seen once. Specimen: CD4+ effector T cells (CD127+, CD25-, CD137-, CD154-) from PBMCs; culture status not recorded. Receptors were obtained from a human donor in good health.

CDR3 loop: CASKGATNEKLFF. The CDR3 bases are TGTGCCAGCAAAGGTGCAACTAATGAAAAACTGTTTTTT. The chain uses TRBV6-6 and TRBJ1-4; unclear D gene. The CDR3 is 13 amino acids. CDR1 is MNHNY and CDR2 is SVGAGI in the germline V gene (reference sequence). V was cut by 7 bases and J by 0 bases, with 6 bases left in between.

This rearrangement joins TRBV4-3 to TRBJ1-5, with 9 bases fitting TRBD1. This CDR3 is built from 18 residues. The trim removed 0 bases at V and 5 bases at J, leaving 11 bases unmatched. The germline gives CDR1 LGHNA, CDR2 YSLEER. For the CDR3, the DNA is TGCGCCAGCAGCCAAGATATCGGTGGGACAGGGAGGTATCAGCCCCAGCATTTT. Its translation: CASSQDIGGTGRYQPQHF.

The CDR3 DNA sequence: TGTGCCCGCAGTAGGGGGGGGCGGGACCGCACCTACGAGCAGTACGTC. Its translation: CARSRGGRDRTYEQYV. The chain employs TRBV28 and TRBJ2-7; perhaps TRBD2 as D (7 bases). Germline CDR1 reads MDHEN; CDR2 reads SYDVKM. The CDR3 covers 16 residues.

The V gene is TRBV29-1, the J gene TRBJ1-2; the D gene is possibly TRBD1 (6 bases). Germline CDR1 SQVTM, CDR2 ANQGSEA. Trimming took 6 bases from V and 8 from J, leaving 16 bases between them. CDR3 length equals 12 residues. Here the CDR3 DNA reads TGCAGCGTCACGGACGGGGGGCACGGCTACACCTTC. Translating it yields CSVTDGGHGYTF.

V is TRBV4-3 and J is TRBJ1-5, with no clear D. The germline CDR1 and CDR2 sequences are LGHNA and YSLEER. The length of the CDR3 is 14 residues. The germline V and J ends were trimmed by 1 base and 8 bases, with 12 bases remaining between them. In nucleotides, the CDR3 is TGCGCCAGCAGCCAAGCTCCCGGTACTGAGCCCCAGCATTTT. As protein: CASSQAPGTEPQHF.

The rearrangement links TRBV14 to TRBJ1-2; D unresolved. The germline gives CDR1 SGHDN, CDR2 FVKESK. There are 13 residues in the CDR3. Trimming stripped 0 bases from V and 4 bases from J, with 6 bases between. The CDR3 sequence is CASSQDLSYGYTF. In DNA, the CDR3 is TGTGCCAGCAGCCAAGATCTAAGCTATGGCTACACCTTC.

This chain joins TRBV7-2 and TRBJ2-3, with 8 bases aligning to TRBD2. The germline V gene has CDR1 SGHTA and CDR2 FQGNSA. With V trimmed by 5 bases and J by 1 base, 8 bases remained unmatched. This CDR3 has 16 amino acids. The CDR3 region has the DNA TGTGCCAGCAGCACAAGAGCGGGAGCGGGCACAGATACGCAGTATTTT. It codes for CASSTRAGAGTDTQYF.

This clone was picked up one time. This chain links TRBV7-6 with TRBJ2-1; D may be TRBD1 (6 bases). The CDR3 is made up of 13 amino acids. The V end was cut by 1 base, the J end by 8 bases, with 9 bases between. The germline CDR1 and CDR2 sequences are SGHVS and FNYEAQ. CDR3 residues: CASSLEQGHEQFF. In DNA, the CDR3 is TGTGCCAGCAGCTTAGAACAGGGCCATGAGCAGTTCTTC.

This clone turned up a few times. V and J are TRBV7-9 and TRBJ2-5; 7 bases fit TRBD2. This CDR3 spans 13 amino acids. V lost 1 base and J lost 5; bases outside the gene matches: 1. CDR1 and CDR2 (germline): SEHNR, FQNEAQ (reference sequence). This chain's CDR3 is CASSLDGGETQYF. The CDR3 bases are TGTGCCAGCAGCTTAGACGGGGGGGAGACCCAGTACTTC.

The rearrangement links TRBV15 to TRBJ1-3; D is unresolved. V was clipped by 2 bases and J by 0 bases, with 2 bases between them. The CDR3 length is 13 residues. Germline CDR1 is LNHNV and CDR2 is YYDKDF (reference sequence). The CDR3 loop is CATSRYSGNTIYF. The CDR3 nucleotides are TGTGCCACCAGCAGATACTCTGGAAACACCATATATTTT.

J is TRBJ2-5 and V is TRBV7-2, with D unclear. The CDR3 is made up of 13 amino acids. Germline lookup yields CDR1 SGHTA and CDR2 FQGNSA. Trimming left V 1 base short and J 3 bases short, with 6 bases between. In DNA, the CDR3 is TGTGCCAGCAGCTTAGGCGGAGAAGAGACCCAGTACTTC. It codes for CASSLGGEETQYF. Filled out from reference TRBV7-2 and TRBJ2-5, the complete variable domain reads GAGVSQSPSNKVTEKGKDVELRCDPISGHTALYWYRQSLGQGLEFLIYFQGNSAPDKSGLPSDRFSAERTGGSVSTLTIQRTQQEDSAVYLCASSLGGEETQYFGPGTRLLVL.

The chain is built from TRBV27 and TRBJ2-1; 8 nucleotides align to TRBD2. Trimming removed 3 bases from V and 2 bases from J; junction bases left unmatched: 6. CDR3 length: 16 residues. Looked up from germline, CDR1 is MNHEY and CDR2 is SMNVEV (reference sequence). The CDR3 loop reads CASSFLTSGTYNEQFF. The CDR3 region has the DNA TGTGCCAGCAGTTTCTTAACTAGCGGAACCTACAATGAGCAGTTCTTC.

The sample holds a few counts of this clone. For the CDR3, the DNA is TGCGCCAGCAGCCTCAGTTGGGGGGTGCCAAATGAAAAACTGTTTTTT. Translated, it gives CASSLSWGVPNEKLFF. The chain combines TRBV4-1 with TRBJ1-4; TRBD1 is a possible D gene (5 bases). The germline gives CDR1 MGHRA, CDR2 YSYEKL. This CDR3 spans 16 amino acids. V was trimmed by 4 bases and J by 5 bases, leaving 17 bases between them.

The gene calls are TRBV2 and TRBJ1-2, with 7 bases that match TRBD1. V lost 6 bases to trimming and J lost 0 bases; unmatched junction nucleotides: 10. This CDR3 contains 16 residues. CDR1 and CDR2 from the germline V gene are SNHLY and FYNNEI. This CDR3 reads CASSEQGWEANYGYTF. The DNA for the CDR3 is TGTGCCAGCAGCGAACAGGGGTGGGAGGCTAACTATGGCTACACCTTC. Variable domain in full (rest from reference TRBV2 and TRBJ1-2): EPEVTQTPSHQVTQMGQEVILRCVPISNHLYFYWYRQILGQKVEFLVSFYNNEISEKSEIFDDQFSVERPDGSNFTLKIRSTKLEDSAMYFCASSEQGWEANYGYTFGSGTRLTVV.

The CDR3 is CASSILSSTEAFF. The CDR3 nucleotides read TGTGCCAGTAGTATACTCTCCAGCACTGAAGCTTTCTTT. The J gene is TRBJ1-1, the V gene TRBV19; no clear D gene. The CDR3 is made up of 13 amino acids. The V gene's germline CDR1 is LNHDA and CDR2 SQIVND (reference sequence). V gave up 2 bases and J gave up 4 bases, with 8 bases separating them. Combining the CDR3 with reference TRBV19 and TRBJ1-1 gives the whole variable domain DGGITQSPKYLFRKEGQNVTLSCEQNLNHDAMYWYRQDPGQGLRLIYYSQIVNDFQKGDIAEGYSVSREKKESFPLTVTSAQKNPTAFYLCASSILSSTEAFFGQGTRLTVV.

A note on this clone: The identical CDR3 is also encoded by other nucleotide sequences in the sample. The chain is built from TRBV4-3 and TRBJ1-1, with 12 bases that match TRBD1. The CDR3 is 18 residues long. The germline CDR1 and CDR2 sequences are LGHNA and YSLEER. The V and J ends lost 0 bases and 4 bases, in that order; junction bases with no gene match: 9. Here the CDR3 reads CASSQEVPGQGARTEAFF. The CDR3 DNA reads TGCGCCAGCAGCCAAGAGGTTCCGGGACAGGGGGCTCGCACTGAAGCTTTCTTT.

CDR3 coding DNA: TGTGCCAGCAGAGCCGATGGGGGGGAGAACACTGAAGCTTTCTTT. Protein: CASRADGGENTEAFF. This chain connects TRBV6-5 to TRBJ1-1, with D perhaps matching TRBD1 (5 bases). Trimming cost V 6 bases and J 1 base, with 15 bases left between them. Germline V gene sequence: CDR1 MNHEY, CDR2 SVGAGI. This CDR3 is 15 amino acids long.

The chain is built from TRBV7-2 and TRBJ1-1; no clear D gene. The germline V gene has CDR1 SGHTA and CDR2 FQGNSA. V was trimmed by 1 base and J by 7 bases, leaving 10 bases between them. This CDR3 region has 13 residues. The CDR3 spells CASSLGEAGEAFF. The CDR3 DNA sequence: TGTGCCAGCAGCTTAGGCGAGGCGGGTGAAGCTTTCTTT. Supplemented by reference TRBV7-2 and TRBJ1-1, the full variable domain reads GAGVSQSPSNKVTEKGKDVELRCDPISGHTALYWYRQSLGQGLEFLIYFQGNSAPDKSGLPSDRFSAERTGGSVSTLTIQRTQQEDSAVYLCASSLGEAGEAFFGQGTRLTVV.

The gene calls are TRBV28 and TRBJ1-6; 7 bases agree with TRBD1. V dropped 5 bases and J dropped 7; count of bases not matched to a gene: 8. The CDR3 is 15 amino acids. The germline V gene encodes CDR1 MDHEN and CDR2 SYDVKM. The CDR3 nucleotides are TGTGCCAGCAGTCCCGAGGGGGCACGCAATTCACCCCTCCACTTT. It encodes CASSPEGARNSPLHF. Together with reference TRBV28 and TRBJ1-6, the CDR3 gives the full variable domain: DVKVTQSSRYLVKRTGEKVFLECVQDMDHENMFWYRQDPGLGLRLIYFSYDVKMKEKGDIPEGYSVSREKKERFSLILESASTNQTSMYLCASSPEGARNSPLHFGNGTRLTVT.

V usage is TRBV27 and J usage is TRBJ1-1, with 8 bases fitting TRBD1. In germline, CDR1 is MNHEY, CDR2 SMNVEV (reference sequence). After removal of 3 bases from V and 1 base from J, the junction contained 4 bases not matched to a gene. The CDR3 spans 15 residues. The CDR3 loop reads CASSFGTGGNTEAFF. The CDR3 nucleotides are TGTGCCAGCAGTTTTGGGACAGGCGGGAACACTGAAGCTTTCTTT.

The rearrangement links TRBV11-3 to TRBJ2-6; D unresolved. V was trimmed by 3 bases and J by 0 bases, leaving 9 bases between them. The CDR3 extends over 16 amino acids. Per the germline V gene, CDR1 is SGHNT and CDR2 is YENEEA. CDR3 in DNA: TGTGCCAGCAGCTTCCGGCTAGACTCTGGGGCCAACGTCCTGACTTTC. Protein product: CASSFRLDSGANVLTF.